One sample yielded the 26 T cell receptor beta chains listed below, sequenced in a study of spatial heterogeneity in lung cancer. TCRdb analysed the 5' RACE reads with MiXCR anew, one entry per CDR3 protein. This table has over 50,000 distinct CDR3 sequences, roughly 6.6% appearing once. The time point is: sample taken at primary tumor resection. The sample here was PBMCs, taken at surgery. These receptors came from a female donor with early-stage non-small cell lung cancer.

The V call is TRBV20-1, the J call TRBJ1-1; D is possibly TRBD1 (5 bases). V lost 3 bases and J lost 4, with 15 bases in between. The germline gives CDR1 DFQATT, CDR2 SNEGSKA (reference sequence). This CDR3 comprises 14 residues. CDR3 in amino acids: CSASRGGAGTEAFF. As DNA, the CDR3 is TGCAGTGCTAGTAGGGGTGGGGCGGGCACTGAAGCTTTCTTT.

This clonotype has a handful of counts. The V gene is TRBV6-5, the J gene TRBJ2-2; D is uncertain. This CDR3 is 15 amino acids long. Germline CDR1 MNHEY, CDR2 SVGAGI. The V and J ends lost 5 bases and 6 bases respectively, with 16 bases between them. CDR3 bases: TGTGCCAGCAGTAGAAAGGCAGGAACCCCCGGGGAGCTGTTTTTT. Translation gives CASSRKAGTPGELFF.

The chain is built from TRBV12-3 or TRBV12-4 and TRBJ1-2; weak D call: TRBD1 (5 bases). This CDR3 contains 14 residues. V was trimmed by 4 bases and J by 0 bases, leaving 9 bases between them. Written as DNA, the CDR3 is TGTGCCAGCAGTTCCCAGGACACTAACTATGGCTACACCTTC. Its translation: CASSSQDTNYGYTF.

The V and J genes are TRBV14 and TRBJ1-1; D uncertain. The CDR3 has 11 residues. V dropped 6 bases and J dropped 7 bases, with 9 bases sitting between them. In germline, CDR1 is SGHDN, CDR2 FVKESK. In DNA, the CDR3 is TGTGCCAGCAGTCATCATTATGAAGCTTTCTTT. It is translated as CASSHHYEAFF.

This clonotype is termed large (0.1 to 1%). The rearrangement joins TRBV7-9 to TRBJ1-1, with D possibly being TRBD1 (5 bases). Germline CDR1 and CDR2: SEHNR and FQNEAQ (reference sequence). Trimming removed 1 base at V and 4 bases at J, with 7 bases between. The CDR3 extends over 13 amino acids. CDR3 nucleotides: TGTGCCAGCAGCTTAGAGCAGGGCACTGAAGCTTTCTTT. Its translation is CASSLEQGTEAFF.

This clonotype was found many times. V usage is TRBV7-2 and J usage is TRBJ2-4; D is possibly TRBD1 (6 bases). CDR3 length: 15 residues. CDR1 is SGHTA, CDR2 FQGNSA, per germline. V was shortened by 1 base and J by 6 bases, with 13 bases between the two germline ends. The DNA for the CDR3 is TGTGCCAGCAGCTTAGACGCAGGGGTCATAAACATTCAGTACTTC. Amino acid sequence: CASSLDAGVINIQYF. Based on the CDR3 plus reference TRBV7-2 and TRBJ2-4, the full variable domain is GAGVSQSPSNKVTEKGKDVELRCDPISGHTALYWYRQSLGQGLEFLIYFQGNSAPDKSGLPSDRFSAERTGGSVSTLTIQRTQQEDSAVYLCASSLDAGVINIQYFGAGTRLSVL.

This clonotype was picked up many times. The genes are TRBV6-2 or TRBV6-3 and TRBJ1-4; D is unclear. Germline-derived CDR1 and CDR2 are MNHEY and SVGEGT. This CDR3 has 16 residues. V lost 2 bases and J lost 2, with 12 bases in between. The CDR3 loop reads CASSYRSGETNEKLFF. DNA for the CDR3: TGTGCCAGCAGTTACCGGAGCGGAGAGACTAATGAAAAACTGTTTTTT.

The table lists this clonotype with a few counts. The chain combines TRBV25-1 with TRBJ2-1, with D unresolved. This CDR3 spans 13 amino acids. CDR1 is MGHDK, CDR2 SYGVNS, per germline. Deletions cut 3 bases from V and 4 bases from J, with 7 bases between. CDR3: CASSEGRYNEQFF. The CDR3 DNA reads TGTGCCAGCAGTGAGGGTCGGTACAATGAGCAGTTCTTC.

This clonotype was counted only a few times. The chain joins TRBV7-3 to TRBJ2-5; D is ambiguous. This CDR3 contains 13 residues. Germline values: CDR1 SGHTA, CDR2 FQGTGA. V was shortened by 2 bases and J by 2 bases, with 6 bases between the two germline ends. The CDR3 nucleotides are TGTGCCAGCAGCTTATTCGGTCAAGAGACCCAGTACTTC. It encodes CASSLFGQETQYF.

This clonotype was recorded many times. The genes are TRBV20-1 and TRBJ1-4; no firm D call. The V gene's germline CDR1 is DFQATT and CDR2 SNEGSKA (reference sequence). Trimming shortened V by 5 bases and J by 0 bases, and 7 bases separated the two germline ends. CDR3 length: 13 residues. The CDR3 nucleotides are TGCAGTGCTTTCAATGCAACTAATGAAAAACTGTTTTTT. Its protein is CSAFNATNEKLFF.

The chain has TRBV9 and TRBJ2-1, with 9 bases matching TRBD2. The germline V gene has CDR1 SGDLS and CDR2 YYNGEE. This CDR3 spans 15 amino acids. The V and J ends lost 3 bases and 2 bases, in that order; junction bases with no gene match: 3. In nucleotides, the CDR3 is TGTGCCAGCAGCGATTTAGCGGGGGCCTACAATGAGCAGTTCTTC. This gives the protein CASSDLAGAYNEQFF.

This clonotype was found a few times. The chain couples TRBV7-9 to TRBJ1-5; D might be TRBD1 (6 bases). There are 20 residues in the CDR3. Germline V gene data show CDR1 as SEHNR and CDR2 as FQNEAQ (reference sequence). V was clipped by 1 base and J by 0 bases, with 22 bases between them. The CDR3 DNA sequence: TGTGCCAGCAGCTTAGGAACAGGGTTTAACAGTGGGGGTAGCAATCAGCCCCAGCATTTT. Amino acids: CASSLGTGFNSGGSNQPQHF.

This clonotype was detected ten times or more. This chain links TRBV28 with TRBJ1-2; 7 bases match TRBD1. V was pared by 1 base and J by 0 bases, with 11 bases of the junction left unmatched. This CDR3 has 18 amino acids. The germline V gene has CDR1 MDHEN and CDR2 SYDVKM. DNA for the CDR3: TGTGCCAGCAGTTTATCCGGGACAGAACACCTGACTAACTATGGCTACACCTTC. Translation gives CASSLSGTEHLTNYGYTF.

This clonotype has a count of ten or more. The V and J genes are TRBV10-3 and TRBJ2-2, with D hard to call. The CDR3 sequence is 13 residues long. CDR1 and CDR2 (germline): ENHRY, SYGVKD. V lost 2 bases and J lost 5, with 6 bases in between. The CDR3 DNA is TGTGCCATCAGTGAGGCTGGGACCGGGGAGCTGTTTTTT. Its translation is CAISEAGTGELFF.

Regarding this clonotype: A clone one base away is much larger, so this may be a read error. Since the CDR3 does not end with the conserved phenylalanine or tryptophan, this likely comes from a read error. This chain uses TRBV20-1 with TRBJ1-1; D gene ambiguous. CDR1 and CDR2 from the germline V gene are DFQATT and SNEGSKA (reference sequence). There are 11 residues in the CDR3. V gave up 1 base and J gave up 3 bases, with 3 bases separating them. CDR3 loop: CSARGDTEAFL. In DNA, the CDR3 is TGCAGTGCTAGAGGGGACACTGAAGCTTTCTTA.

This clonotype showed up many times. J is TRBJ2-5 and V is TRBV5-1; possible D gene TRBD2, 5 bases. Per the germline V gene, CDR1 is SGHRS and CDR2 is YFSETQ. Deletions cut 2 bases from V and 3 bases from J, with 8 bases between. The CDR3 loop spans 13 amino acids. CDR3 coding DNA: TGCGCCAGCAGCTTCGCGGGCGAAGAGACCCAGTACTTC. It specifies CASSFAGEETQYF.

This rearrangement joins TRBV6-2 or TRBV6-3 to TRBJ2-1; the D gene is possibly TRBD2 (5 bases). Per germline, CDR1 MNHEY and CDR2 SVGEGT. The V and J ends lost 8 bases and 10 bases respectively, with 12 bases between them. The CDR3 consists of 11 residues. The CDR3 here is CASSPLAEQFF. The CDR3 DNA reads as TGTGCCAGCTCCCCGTTAGCGGAGCAGTTCTTC.

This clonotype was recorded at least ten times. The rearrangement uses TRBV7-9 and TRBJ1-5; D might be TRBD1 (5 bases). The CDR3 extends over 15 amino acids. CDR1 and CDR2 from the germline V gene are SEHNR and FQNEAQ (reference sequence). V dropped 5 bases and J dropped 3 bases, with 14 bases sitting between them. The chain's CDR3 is CASSPGGTLNQPQHF. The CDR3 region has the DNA TGTGCCAGCAGCCCCGGGGGGACCCTCAATCAGCCCCAGCATTTT.

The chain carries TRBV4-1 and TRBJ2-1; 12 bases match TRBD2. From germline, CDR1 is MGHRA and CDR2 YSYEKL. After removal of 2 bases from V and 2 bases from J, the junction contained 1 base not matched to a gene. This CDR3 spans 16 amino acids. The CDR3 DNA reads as TGCGCCAGCAGCCAACGGACTAGCGGGGCCTACAATGAGCAGTTCTTC. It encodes CASSQRTSGAYNEQFF.

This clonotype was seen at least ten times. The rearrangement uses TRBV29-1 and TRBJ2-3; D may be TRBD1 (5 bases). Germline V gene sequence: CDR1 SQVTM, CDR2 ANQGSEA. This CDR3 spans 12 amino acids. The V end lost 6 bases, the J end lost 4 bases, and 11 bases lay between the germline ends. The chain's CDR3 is CSVGDSADTQYF. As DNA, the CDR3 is TGCAGCGTCGGAGACAGCGCAGATACGCAGTATTTT.

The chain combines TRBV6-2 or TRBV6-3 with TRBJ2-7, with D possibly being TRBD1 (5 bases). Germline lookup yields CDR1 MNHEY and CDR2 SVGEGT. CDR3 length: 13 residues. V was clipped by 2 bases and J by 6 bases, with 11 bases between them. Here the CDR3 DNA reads TGTGCCAGCAGTTACGGCAGGGTCGGCGAGCAGTACGTC. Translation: CASSYGRVGEQYV.

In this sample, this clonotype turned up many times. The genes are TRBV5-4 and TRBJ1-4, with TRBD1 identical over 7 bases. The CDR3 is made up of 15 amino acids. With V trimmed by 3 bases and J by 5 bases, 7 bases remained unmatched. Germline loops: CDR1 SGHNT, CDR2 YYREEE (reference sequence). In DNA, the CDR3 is TGTGCCAGCAGCTATGACAGGGCCACCAATGAAAAACTGTTTTTT. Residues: CASSYDRATNEKLFF.

CDR3 sequence reads: CASSPFYGRMNTEAFF. The CDR3 nucleotides read TGTGCCAGCAGTCCATTTTATGGGAGGATGAACACTGAAGCTTTCTTT. The chain joins TRBV7-9 to TRBJ1-1; D is unclear. CDR1 and CDR2 (germline): SEHNR, FQNEAQ (reference sequence). The CDR3 spans 16 residues. V gave up 6 bases and J gave up 0 bases, with 17 bases separating them.

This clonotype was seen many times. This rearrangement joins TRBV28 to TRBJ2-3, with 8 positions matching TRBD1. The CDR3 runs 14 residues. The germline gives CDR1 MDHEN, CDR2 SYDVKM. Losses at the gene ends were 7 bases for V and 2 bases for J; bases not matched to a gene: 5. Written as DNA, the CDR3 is TGTGCCAGCATCGCGGACAGGGCCACAGATACGCAGTATTTT. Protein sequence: CASIADRATDTQYF.

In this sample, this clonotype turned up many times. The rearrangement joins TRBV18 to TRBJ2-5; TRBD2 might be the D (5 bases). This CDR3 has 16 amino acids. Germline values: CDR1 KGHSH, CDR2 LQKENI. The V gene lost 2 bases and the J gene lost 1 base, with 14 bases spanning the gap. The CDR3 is CASSPTGSRSQETQYF. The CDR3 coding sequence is TGTGCCAGCTCACCAACTGGGAGTCGATCCCAAGAGACCCAGTACTTC.

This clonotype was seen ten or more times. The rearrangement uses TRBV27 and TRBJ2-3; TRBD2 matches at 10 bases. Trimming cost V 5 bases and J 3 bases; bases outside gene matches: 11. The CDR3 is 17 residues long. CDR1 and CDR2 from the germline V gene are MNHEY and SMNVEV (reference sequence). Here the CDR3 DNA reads TGTGCCAGCAGTCCAGAGGCGTTTAGCGGGGGGACAGATACGCAGTATTTT. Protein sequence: CASSPEAFSGGTDTQYF.